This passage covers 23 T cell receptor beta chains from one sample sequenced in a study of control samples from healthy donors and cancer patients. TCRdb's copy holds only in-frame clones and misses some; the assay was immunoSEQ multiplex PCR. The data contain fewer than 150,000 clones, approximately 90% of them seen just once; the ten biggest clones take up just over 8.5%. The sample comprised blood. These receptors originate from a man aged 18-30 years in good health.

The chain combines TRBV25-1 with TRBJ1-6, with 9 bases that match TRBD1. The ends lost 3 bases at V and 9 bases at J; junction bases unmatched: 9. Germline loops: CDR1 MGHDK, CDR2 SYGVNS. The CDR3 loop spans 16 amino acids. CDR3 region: CASSDHPGQGASPLHF. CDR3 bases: TGTGCCAGCAGTGACCACCCGGGACAGGGCGCTTCACCCCTCCACTTT. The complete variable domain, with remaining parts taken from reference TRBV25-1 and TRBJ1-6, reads EADIYQTPRYLVIGTGKKITLECSQTMGHDKMYWYQQDPGMELHLIHYSYGVNSTEKGDLSSESTVSRIRTEHFPLTLESARPSHTSQYLCASSDHPGQGASPLHFGNGTRLTVT.

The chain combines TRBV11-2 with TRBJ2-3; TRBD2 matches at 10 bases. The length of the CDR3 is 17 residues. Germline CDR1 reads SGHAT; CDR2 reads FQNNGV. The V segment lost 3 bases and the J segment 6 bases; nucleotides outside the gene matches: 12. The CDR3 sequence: CASSFSLSGGASDTQYF. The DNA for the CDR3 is TGTGCCAGCAGCTTTAGTTTGAGCGGGGGGGCAAGTGATACGCAGTATTTT.

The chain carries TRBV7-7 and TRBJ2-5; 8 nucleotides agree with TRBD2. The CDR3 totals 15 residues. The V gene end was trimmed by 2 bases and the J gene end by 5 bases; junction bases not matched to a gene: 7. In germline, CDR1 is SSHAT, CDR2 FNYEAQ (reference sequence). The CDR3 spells CASSLLGAGGETQYF. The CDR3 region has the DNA TGTGCCAGCAGCTTATTAGGCGCGGGGGGTGAGACCCAGTACTTC.

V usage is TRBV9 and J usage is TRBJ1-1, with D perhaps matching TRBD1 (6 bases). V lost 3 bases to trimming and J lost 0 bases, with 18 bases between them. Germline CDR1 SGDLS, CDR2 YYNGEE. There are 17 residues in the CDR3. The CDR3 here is CASSARGGDGLNTEAFF. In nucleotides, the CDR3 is TGTGCCAGCAGCGCTCGAGGGGGGGACGGACTGAACACTGAAGCTTTCTTT.

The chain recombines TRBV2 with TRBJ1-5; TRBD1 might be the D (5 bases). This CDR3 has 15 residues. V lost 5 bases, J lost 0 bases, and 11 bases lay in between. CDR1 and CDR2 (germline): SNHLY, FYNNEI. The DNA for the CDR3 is TGTGCCAGCAGTCCCCGGGGGAATAGCAATCAGCCCCAGCATTTT. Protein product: CASSPRGNSNQPQHF.

The CDR3 loop is CASSLETGGATEAFF. The CDR3 DNA reads TGTGCCAGCAGCCTTGAGACAGGGGGGGCCACTGAAGCTTTCTTT. V gene TRBV6-2 or TRBV6-3 combines with J gene TRBJ1-1; the match to TRBD1 covers 9 bases. Germline loops: CDR1 MNHEY, CDR2 SVGEGT. CDR3 length: 15 residues. After removal of 6 bases from V and 4 bases from J, the junction contained 9 bases not matched to a gene.

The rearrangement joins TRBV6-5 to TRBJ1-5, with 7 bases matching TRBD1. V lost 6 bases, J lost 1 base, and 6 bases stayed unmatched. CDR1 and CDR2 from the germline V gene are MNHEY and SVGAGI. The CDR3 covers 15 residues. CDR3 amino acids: CASSSQGTSNQPQHF. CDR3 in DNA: TGTGCCAGCAGCTCACAGGGGACCAGCAATCAGCCCCAGCATTTT.

CDR3: CAWTDRGNTEAFF. The CDR3 bases are TGTGCCTGGACGGACAGGGGGAACACTGAAGCTTTCTTT. The genes are TRBV30 and TRBJ1-1, with 9 bases fitting TRBD1. Germline V gives CDR1 GTSNPN, CDR2 SVGIG (reference sequence). The CDR3 has 13 amino acids. After removal of 4 bases from V and 1 base from J, the junction contained 1 base not matched to a gene.

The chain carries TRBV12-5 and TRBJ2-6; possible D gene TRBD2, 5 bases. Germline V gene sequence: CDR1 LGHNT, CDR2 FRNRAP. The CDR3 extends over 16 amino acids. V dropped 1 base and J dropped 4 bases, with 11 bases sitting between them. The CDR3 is CASGLDRERGANVLTF. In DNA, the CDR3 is TGTGCTAGTGGTTTGGACCGGGAAAGAGGGGCCAACGTCCTGACTTTC.

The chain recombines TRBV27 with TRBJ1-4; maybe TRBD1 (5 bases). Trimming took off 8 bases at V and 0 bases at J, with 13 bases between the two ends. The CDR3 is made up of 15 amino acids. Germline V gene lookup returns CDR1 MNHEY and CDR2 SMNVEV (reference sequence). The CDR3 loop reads CASADGGTTNEKLFF. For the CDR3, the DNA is TGTGCCAGCGCAGATGGGGGTACAACTAATGAAAAACTGTTTTTT.

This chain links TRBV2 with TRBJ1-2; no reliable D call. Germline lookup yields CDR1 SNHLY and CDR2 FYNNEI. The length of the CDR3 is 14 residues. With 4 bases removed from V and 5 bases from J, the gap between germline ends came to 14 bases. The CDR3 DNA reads TGTGCCAGCAGTGGTCAGGCAATCGAATATGGCTACACCTTC. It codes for CASSGQAIEYGYTF.

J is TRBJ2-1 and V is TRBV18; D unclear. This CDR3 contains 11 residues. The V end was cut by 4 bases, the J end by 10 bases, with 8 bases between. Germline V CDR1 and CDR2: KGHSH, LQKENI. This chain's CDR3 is CASSLLGEQFF. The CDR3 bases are TGTGCCAGCTCACTACTTGGCGAGCAGTTCTTC.

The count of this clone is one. The CDR3: CASSLMTTGELFF. The CDR3 nucleotides read TGTGCCAGCAGCTTAATGACGACCGGGGAGCTGTTTTTT. The J gene is TRBJ2-2, the V gene TRBV7-9; no reliable D call. This CDR3 contains 13 residues. Trimming shortened V by 2 bases and J by 5 bases, and 6 bases separated the two germline ends. Germline assignment: CDR1 SEHNR and CDR2 FQNEAQ (reference sequence).

CDR3 loop: CASSLFGGEKLFF. In DNA form, the CDR3 reads TGTGCCAGCAGCTTGTTTGGAGGAGAAAAACTGTTTTTT. The chain links TRBV5-5 to TRBJ1-4; the D is unclear. There are 13 residues in the CDR3. Germline V gives CDR1 SGHKS, CDR2 YYEKEE (reference sequence). With 1 base removed from V and 8 bases from J, the gap between germline ends came to 9 bases.

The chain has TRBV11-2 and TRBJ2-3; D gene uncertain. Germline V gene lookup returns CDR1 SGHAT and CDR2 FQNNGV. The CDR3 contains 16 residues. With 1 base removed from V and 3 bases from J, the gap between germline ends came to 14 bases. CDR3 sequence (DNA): TGTGCCAGCAGCTTAGGGGCGTTGTTAGAGACAGATACGCAGTATTTT. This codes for CASSLGALLETDTQYF.

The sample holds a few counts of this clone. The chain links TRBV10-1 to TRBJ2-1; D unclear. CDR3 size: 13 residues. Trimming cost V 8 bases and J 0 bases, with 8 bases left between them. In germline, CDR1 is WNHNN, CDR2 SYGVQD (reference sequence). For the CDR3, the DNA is TGCGCCAGCTCCCCGAGCTCCTACAATGAGCAGTTCTTC. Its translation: CASSPSSYNEQFF.

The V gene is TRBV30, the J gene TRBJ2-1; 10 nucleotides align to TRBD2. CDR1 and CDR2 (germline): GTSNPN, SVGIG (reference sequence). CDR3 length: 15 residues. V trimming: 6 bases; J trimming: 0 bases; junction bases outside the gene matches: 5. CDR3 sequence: CACRSGGVSYNEQFF. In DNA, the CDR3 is TGTGCCTGCCGCAGCGGGGGGGTCTCCTACAATGAGCAGTTCTTC.

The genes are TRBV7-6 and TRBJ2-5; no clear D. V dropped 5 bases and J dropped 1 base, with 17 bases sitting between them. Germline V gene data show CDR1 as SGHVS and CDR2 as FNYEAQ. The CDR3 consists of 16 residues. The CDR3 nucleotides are TGTGCCAGCAGCCCGCGGACGGCTTACTTCCAAGAGACCCAGTACTTC. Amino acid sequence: CASSPRTAYFQETQYF.

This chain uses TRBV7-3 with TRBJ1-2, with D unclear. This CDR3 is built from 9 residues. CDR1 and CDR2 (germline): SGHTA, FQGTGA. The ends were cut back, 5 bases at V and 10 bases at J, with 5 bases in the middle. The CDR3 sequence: CASSPPYTF. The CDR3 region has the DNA TGTGCCAGCAGCCCACCCTACACCTTC. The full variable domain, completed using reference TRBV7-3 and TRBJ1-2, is GAGVSQTPSNKVTEKGKYVELRCDPISGHTALYWYRQSLGQGPEFLIYFQGTGAADDSGLPNDRFFAVRPEGSVSTLKIQRTERGDSAVYLCASSPPYTFGSGTRLTVV.

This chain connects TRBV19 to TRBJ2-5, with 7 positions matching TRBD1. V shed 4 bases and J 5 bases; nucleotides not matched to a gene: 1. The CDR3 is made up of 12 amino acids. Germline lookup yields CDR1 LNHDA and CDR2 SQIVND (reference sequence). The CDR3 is CASSNRGETQYF. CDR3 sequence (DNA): TGTGCCAGTAGTAACAGGGGTGAGACCCAGTACTTC.

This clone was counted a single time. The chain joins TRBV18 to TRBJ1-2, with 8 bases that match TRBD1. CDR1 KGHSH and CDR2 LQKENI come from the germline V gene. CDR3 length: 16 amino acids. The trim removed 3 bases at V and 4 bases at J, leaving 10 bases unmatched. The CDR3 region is CASSPTRQGASYGYTF. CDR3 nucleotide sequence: TGTGCCAGCTCACCTACGAGGCAGGGGGCTTCCTATGGCTACACCTTC. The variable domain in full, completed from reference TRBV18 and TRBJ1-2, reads NAGVMQNPRHLVRRRGQEARLRCSPMKGHSHVYWYRQLPEEGLKFMVYLQKENIIDESGMPKERFSAEFPKEGPSILRIQQVVRGDSAAYFCASSPTRQGASYGYTFGSGTRLTVV.

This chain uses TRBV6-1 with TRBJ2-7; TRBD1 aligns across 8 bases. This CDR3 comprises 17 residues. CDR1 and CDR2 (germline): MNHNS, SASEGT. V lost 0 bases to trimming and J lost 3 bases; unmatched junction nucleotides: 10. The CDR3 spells CASSEARDRSFFYEQYF. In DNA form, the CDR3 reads TGTGCCAGCAGTGAAGCTAGGGACAGGTCGTTTTTCTACGAGCAGTACTTC.

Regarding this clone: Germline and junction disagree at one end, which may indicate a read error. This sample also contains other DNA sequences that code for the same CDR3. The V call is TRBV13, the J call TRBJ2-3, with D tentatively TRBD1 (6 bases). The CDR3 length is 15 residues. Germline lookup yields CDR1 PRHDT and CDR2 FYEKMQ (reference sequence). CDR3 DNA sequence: TGCGCCAGCAGCTACTCGACAGGTCGCACAGATACGCAGTATTTT. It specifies CASSYSTGRTDTQYF.